The clone carrying this TCR beta chain was recorded a few times. Its specificity is not known. The PCR was carried out with 60 Vbeta primers and 13 Jbeta primers. Generated by immunoSEQ multiplex PCR, the TCRdb table keeps only in-frame clones and is missing some. The sample has more than 100,000 clones, about 73% seen once. This sample was included in a study of cytomegalovirus exposure and HLA in healthy donors. General observations from the study: Reports state that TCR beta sequences accurately predicted most subjects' HLA-A and HLA-B alleles. Most sequenced TCRs were rare (though some public TCRs occurred in many donors).

This CDR3 contains 15 residues. Germline V gene data show CDR1 as SEHNR and CDR2 as FQNEAQ (reference sequence). Trimming stripped 4 bases from V and 2 bases from J, with 14 bases between. The clonotype was recovered from a woman aged 45-60 years in good health and CMV-seropositive. V usage is TRBV7-9 and J usage is TRBJ1-1; D perhaps matches TRBD1 (5 bases). Sequencing was carried out using PBMCs. CDR3 in DNA: TGTGCCAGCAGCTCTCCGACAGATATCAACACTGAAGCTTTCTTT. This gives the protein CASSSPTDINTEAFF.